The next 25 T cell receptor beta chains were all read from a single sample in a study of T cell changes during pregnancy in multiple sclerosis (dated by TCRdb to the late 2010s). Receptor libraries were prepared by the immunoSEQ multiplex PCR assay. This immuneACCESS table, as held by TCRdb, lists in-frame sequences with V and J called but not all clones. Of the missing ones, under half trace to an unresolved V gene in checked studies; the others have no known cause. The sample table records 55,000 to 70,000 clones; under 95% of these occur just once. The top ten constitute roughly 1.4% of the sample. The sample consisted of peripheral blood, taken in the third trimester of pregnancy. The receptors were sampled from a female donor in good health, enrolled as a control in a pregnancy study.

This rearrangement joins TRBV9 to TRBJ1-6; 8 nucleotides line up with TRBD1. The CDR3 contains 15 residues. CDR1 SGDLS and CDR2 YYNGEE come from the germline V gene. V gave up 3 bases and J gave up 7 bases; unmatched junction bases: 6. CDR3 sequence (DNA): TGTGCCAGCAGCGCCGGACAGGGACCGAATTCACCCCTCCACTTT. Encoded protein: CASSAGQGPNSPLHF.

The chain is built from TRBV18 and TRBJ1-1; TRBD1 matches 7 bases. With 3 bases clipped from V and 1 base from J, the junction kept 5 bases outside the gene matches. The germline V gene has CDR1 KGHSH and CDR2 LQKENI. This CDR3 has 15 residues. The CDR3 DNA follows: TGTGCCAGCTCACCCTTTACAGGGGAGAACACTGAAGCTTTCTTT. It specifies CASSPFTGENTEAFF.

This clone was detected only once. The chain has TRBV7-2 and TRBJ2-3, with a tentative D call TRBD2 (5 bases). Germline values: CDR1 SGHTA, CDR2 FQGNSA. V was shortened by 3 bases and J by 2 bases, with 12 bases between the two germline ends. The CDR3 extends over 15 amino acids. The DNA of the CDR3 is TGTGCCAGCAGCTTGCTACCCGGACTCACAGATACGCAGTATTTT. Protein product: CASSLLPGLTDTQYF.

The V and J genes are TRBV4-1 and TRBJ2-1; TRBD1 matches 8 bases. Trimming at V came to 4 bases and at J to 4 bases, leaving 9 bases not matched to a gene. This CDR3 has 16 residues. The germline gives CDR1 MGHRA, CDR2 YSYEKL. DNA of the CDR3: TGCGCCAGCAGCCGTGATCGGACAGGGACGTACAATGAGCAGTTCTTC. Protein sequence: CASSRDRTGTYNEQFF.

This chain links TRBV15 with TRBJ1-5; D is unresolved. With 1 base removed from V and 9 bases from J, the gap between germline ends came to 10 bases. The CDR3 consists of 13 residues. Germline V gene lookup returns CDR1 LNHNV and CDR2 YYDKDF (reference sequence). The CDR3 here is CATSRVGSGPQHF. The CDR3 DNA sequence: TGTGCCACCAGCAGAGTGGGCAGTGGGCCCCAGCATTTT.

The chain combines TRBV15 with TRBJ1-1, with TRBD1 as a possible D gene (6 bases). This CDR3 region has 14 residues. The V end was cut by 0 bases, the J end by 9 bases, with 14 bases between. Germline CDR1 LNHNV, CDR2 YYDKDF (reference sequence). CDR3 sequence reads: CATSRDHRGTKAFF. CDR3 coding DNA: TGTGCCACCAGCAGAGATCATCGAGGGACAAAAGCTTTCTTT.

The chain links TRBV18 to TRBJ1-2, with D tentatively TRBD1 (6 bases). Between the trimmed V and J ends, which lost 2 bases and 9 bases, there was a span of 19 bases. The CDR3 has 15 residues. Germline values: CDR1 KGHSH, CDR2 LQKENI. The DNA for the CDR3 is TGTGCCAGCTCACCAAAGAACAGGGATAATTTTAGCTACACCTTC. Translation gives CASSPKNRDNFSYTF.

The CDR3 nucleotides are TGTGCCAGCAGCTTGACAAGCTATGGCTACACCTTC. It translates to CASSLTSYGYTF. The gene calls are TRBV7-9 and TRBJ1-2; D remains unclear. The CDR3 runs 12 residues. V was clipped by 3 bases and J by 4 bases, with 6 bases between them. CDR1 is SEHNR and CDR2 is FQNEAQ in the germline V gene (reference sequence).

V is TRBV7-2 and J is TRBJ2-3; TRBD2 agrees at 8 bases. Germline CDR1 reads SGHTA; CDR2 reads FQGNSA. The CDR3 extends over 15 amino acids. Trimming took 5 bases from V and 1 from J; bases not matched to a gene: 5. This chain's CDR3 is CASSVQRGRTDTQYF. DNA of the CDR3: TGTGCCAGCAGCGTTCAGCGGGGGCGCACAGATACGCAGTATTTT. The variable domain in full, with the rest retrieved from reference TRBV7-2 and TRBJ2-3, is GAGVSQSPSNKVTEKGKDVELRCDPISGHTALYWYRQSLGQGLEFLIYFQGNSAPDKSGLPSDRFSAERTGGSVSTLTIQRTQQEDSAVYLCASSVQRGRTDTQYFGPGTRLTVL.

V usage is TRBV4-3 and J usage is TRBJ1-3; 7 bases are shared with TRBD1. CDR1 is LGHNA and CDR2 is YSLEER in the germline V gene. Losses at the gene ends were 0 bases for V and 4 bases for J; bases not matched to a gene: 6. The CDR3 has 16 residues. The CDR3 loop is CASSQDKGQKGNTIYF. CDR3 sequence (DNA): TGCGCCAGCAGCCAAGACAAGGGACAGAAAGGAAACACCATATATTTT.

The chain couples TRBV6-5 to TRBJ1-4; perhaps TRBD1 as D (6 bases). In germline, CDR1 is MNHEY, CDR2 SVGAGI. This CDR3 spans 15 amino acids. Trimming pared 6 bases from V and 6 bases from J, leaving 17 bases between. CDR3 DNA: TGTGCCAGCAGATCAAACGGGGCAGGGGATGAAAAACTGTTTTTT. Amino acids: CASRSNGAGDEKLFF.

V is TRBV2 and J is TRBJ1-2; TRBD1 matches at 7 bases. The germline CDR1 and CDR2 sequences are SNHLY and FYNNEI. The J segment lost 3 bases and the V segment lost 6 bases, leaving 4 bases of the junction unmatched. The CDR3 sequence is 13 residues long. CDR3 region: CASRPGTDYGYTF. In DNA form, the CDR3 reads TGTGCCAGCAGACCCGGGACAGACTATGGCTACACCTTC.

The J gene is TRBJ2-5, the V gene TRBV2; possible D gene TRBD1, 6 bases. V gave up 7 bases and J gave up 1 base, with 10 bases separating them. The CDR3 totals 13 residues. CDR1 SNHLY and CDR2 FYNNEI come from the germline V gene. The chain's CDR3 is CASTRTAQETQYF. DNA for the CDR3: TGTGCCAGCACCAGGACAGCCCAAGAGACCCAGTACTTC.

The chain employs TRBV25-1 and TRBJ2-2; tentatively, D is TRBD2 (7 bases). The CDR3 runs to 14 residues. With 7 bases removed from V and 6 bases from J, the gap between germline ends came to 15 bases. Germline CDR1 MGHDK, CDR2 SYGVNS. For the CDR3, the DNA is TGTGCCAGCACCCTGGGGGGGCACGCCGGGGAGCTGTTTTTT. This gives the protein CASTLGGHAGELFF.

The rearrangement joins TRBV7-2 to TRBJ2-1; D might be TRBD1 (7 bases). Germline V gives CDR1 SGHTA, CDR2 FQGNSA. This CDR3 is built from 14 residues. V lost 8 bases and J 6 bases, leaving 17 bases between the germline ends. CDR3 nucleotide sequence: TGTGCCAGCGGACTACACGGGACAGCCAATGAGCAGTTCTTC. Translation: CASGLHGTANEQFF.

The chain joins TRBV5-8 to TRBJ2-7, with TRBD1 identical over 8 bases. J gave up 4 bases and V 3 bases, and 12 bases lay outside the gene matches. Germline CDR1 reads SGHTS; CDR2 reads YDEGEE. This CDR3 is 16 amino acids long. CDR3 region: CASSSPGQEELYEQYF. In DNA, the CDR3 is TGTGCCAGCAGCTCCCCGGGACAGGAGGAATTGTACGAGCAGTACTTC.

The V call is TRBV6-1, the J call TRBJ1-5, with TRBD1 identical over 7 bases. Trimming cost V 8 bases and J 5 bases; bases outside gene matches: 6. Germline V gene data show CDR1 as MNHNS and CDR2 as SASEGT. The CDR3 extends over 13 amino acids. Written as DNA, the CDR3 is TGTGCCAGCTCAGGACAGGAGTATCAGCCCCAGCATTTT. This sequence encodes CASSGQEYQPQHF.

The CDR3 sequence: CASSSQGKGETQYF. The DNA of the CDR3 is TGTGCCAGCAGCTCTCAGGGGAAGGGAGAGACCCAGTACTTC. The chain has TRBV7-9 and TRBJ2-5, with a weak D call TRBD1 (6 bases). The CDR3 has 14 residues. CDR1 and CDR2 from the germline V gene are SEHNR and FQNEAQ (reference sequence). Trimming removed 4 bases at V and 4 bases at J, with 13 bases between. Supplemented by reference TRBV7-9 and TRBJ2-5, the full variable domain reads DTGVSQNPRHKITKRGQNVTFRCDPISEHNRLYWYRQTLGQGPEFLTYFQNEAQLEKSRLLSDRFSAERPKGSFSTLEIQRTEQGDSAMYLCASSSQGKGETQYFGPGTRLLVL.

The V call is TRBV25-1, the J call TRBJ1-2; 7 bases fit TRBD1. Unmatched junction bases numbered 9, after V lost 1 base and J lost 7 bases. The germline V gene encodes CDR1 MGHDK and CDR2 SYGVNS. The CDR3 contains 15 residues. The CDR3 sequence: CASSEFGQGGRGYTF. The CDR3 coding sequence is TGTGCCAGCAGTGAATTCGGGCAGGGGGGTCGTGGCTACACCTTC.

The chain's CDR3 is CATSSDRGSGNTIYF. The CDR3 nucleotides are TGTGCCACCAGCAGCGACAGGGGCTCCGGAAACACCATATATTTT. V gene TRBV15 combines with J gene TRBJ1-3, with 8 nucleotides matching TRBD1. Germline V gene data show CDR1 as LNHNV and CDR2 as YYDKDF (reference sequence). Germline trimming cut 3 bases from V and 4 bases from J; bases unmatched to any gene: 5. This CDR3 region has 15 residues.

The chain couples TRBV19 to TRBJ2-2; 7 nucleotides line up with TRBD2. Looked up from germline, CDR1 is LNHDA and CDR2 is SQIVND (reference sequence). The V and J ends lost 2 bases and 7 bases, in that order; junction bases with no gene match: 1. The CDR3 is made up of 13 amino acids. The CDR3 region has the DNA TGTGCCAGTAGTATAACGGGGGGCGGGGAGCTGTTTTTT. This gives the protein CASSITGGGELFF. Using reference TRBV19 and TRBJ2-2 for the parts outside the CDR3, the full variable domain is DGGITQSPKYLFRKEGQNVTLSCEQNLNHDAMYWYRQDPGQGLRLIYYSQIVNDFQKGDIAEGYSVSREKKESFPLTVTSAQKNPTAFYLCASSITGGGELFFGEGSRLTVL.

This chain links TRBV20-1 with TRBJ1-2; D is uncertain. Trimming took 6 bases from V and 6 from J, leaving 8 bases between them. This CDR3 is 10 amino acids long. Germline assignment: CDR1 DFQATT and CDR2 SNEGSKA (reference sequence). The CDR3 spells CSAFSDGYTF. CDR3 sequence (DNA): TGCAGTGCCTTCTCCGATGGCTACACCTTC.

The V call is TRBV7-3, the J call TRBJ2-7; possible D gene TRBD1, 6 bases. Trimming removed 8 bases at V and 1 base at J, with 18 bases between. The CDR3 consists of 15 residues. The germline CDR1 and CDR2 sequences are SGHTA and FQGTGA. The CDR3 region has the DNA TGTGCCAGCCGGACTCGACAGGCCCGATCCTACGAGCAGTACTTC. Translated: CASRTRQARSYEQYF.

The V gene is TRBV6-5, the J gene TRBJ1-4; TRBD1 aligns across 7 bases. V dropped 8 bases and J dropped 5; count of bases not matched to a gene: 5. Germline CDR1 MNHEY, CDR2 SVGAGI. This CDR3 spans 13 amino acids. The CDR3: CASGGQLNEKLFF. The CDR3 nucleotides are TGTGCCAGCGGGGGACAGTTAAATGAAAAACTGTTTTTT.

This sequence joins TRBV7-9 and TRBJ1-2; possibly TRBD1 for D (5 bases). Germline V gene lookup returns CDR1 SEHNR and CDR2 FQNEAQ (reference sequence). Trimming cost V 8 bases and J 1 base, with 17 bases left between them. The CDR3 sequence is 15 residues long. This CDR3 reads CASVQRGGFNYGYTF. In DNA, the CDR3 is TGTGCCAGCGTCCAACGGGGGGGGTTTAACTATGGCTACACCTTC. Together with reference TRBV7-9 and TRBJ1-2, the CDR3 gives the full variable domain: DTGVSQNPRHKITKRGQNVTFRCDPISEHNRLYWYRQTLGQGPEFLTYFQNEAQLEKSRLLSDRFSAERPKGSFSTLEIQRTEQGDSAMYLCASVQRGGFNYGYTFGSGTRLTVV.